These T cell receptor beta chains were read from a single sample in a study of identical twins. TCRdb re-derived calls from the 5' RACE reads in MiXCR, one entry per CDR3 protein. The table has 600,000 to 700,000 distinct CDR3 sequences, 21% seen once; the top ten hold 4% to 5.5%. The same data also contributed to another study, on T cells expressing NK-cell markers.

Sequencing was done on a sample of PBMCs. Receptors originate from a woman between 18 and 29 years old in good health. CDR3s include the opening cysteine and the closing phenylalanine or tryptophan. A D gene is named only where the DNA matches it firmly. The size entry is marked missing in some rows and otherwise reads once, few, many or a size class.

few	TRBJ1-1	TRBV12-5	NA	TGTGCTAGTGGCATCCGACAGCACACTGAAGCTTTCTTT	CASGIRQHTEAFF
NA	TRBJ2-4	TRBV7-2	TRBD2	TGTGCCAGCAGCTTAGTAGCTAGCGGGAAGAAAAACATTCAGTACTTC	CASSLVASGKKNIQYF
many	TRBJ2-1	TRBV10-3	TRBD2	TGTGCCATCAGTGTTGGCGGGAGCTCCTACAATGAGCAGTTCTTC	CAISVGGSSYNEQFF
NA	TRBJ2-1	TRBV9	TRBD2	TGTGCCAGCAGCCCCTGGACTAGCGGGGGTGAGCAGTTCTTC	CASSPWTSGGEQFF
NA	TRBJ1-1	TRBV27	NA	TGTGTCAGCAGTTTAGGTAGGGGAGTATGGACTGAAGCTTTCTTT	CVSSLGRGVWTEAFF
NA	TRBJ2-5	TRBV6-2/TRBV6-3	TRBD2	TGTGCCAGCAGTAAACTAGCGGGGGTCCAAGAGACCCAGTACTTC	CASSKLAGVQETQYF
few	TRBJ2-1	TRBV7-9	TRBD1	TGTGCCAGTCCTCGGTGGGGACAGGAATACAATGAGCAGTTCTTC	CASPRWGQEYNEQFF
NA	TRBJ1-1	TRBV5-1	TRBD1	TGCGCCAGCAGCTCGGAGGACAGGGGGCCCTCCACTGAAGCTTTCTTT	CASSSEDRGPSTEAFF
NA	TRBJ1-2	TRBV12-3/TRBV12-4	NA	TGTGCCAGCAGTTTCTACGGGGCCTCCTATGGCTACACCTTC	CASSFYGASYGYTF
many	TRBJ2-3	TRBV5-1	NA	TGCGCCAGCAGCTTGGTGTTGGCAGGGACAGATACGCAGTATTTT	CASSLVLAGTDTQYF
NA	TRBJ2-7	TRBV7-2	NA	TGTGCCAGCAGCTTAGAAAGGGCTACGACCTACGAGCAGTACTTC	CASSLERATTYEQYF
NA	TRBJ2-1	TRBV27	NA	TGTGCCAGCAGGCCCGGACAGCCGGGCGCCTATGAGCAGTTCTTC	CASRPGQPGAYEQFF
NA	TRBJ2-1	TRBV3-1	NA	TGTGCCAGCAGCCCCGCAGAGTGGGGGGAGGACAATGAGCAGTTCTTC	CASSPAEWGEDNEQFF
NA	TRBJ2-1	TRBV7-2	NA	TGTGCCAGCAGCGAGGGAAGGCTAGCTTACAATGAGCAGTTCTTC	CASSEGRLAYNEQFF
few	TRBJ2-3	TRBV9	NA	TGTGCCAGCAGCGTAGTTCCGGCAGATACGCAGTATTTT	CASSVVPADTQYF
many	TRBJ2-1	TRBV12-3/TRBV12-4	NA	TGTGCCAGCAGTCTGTATCCGGGACTCAACTCCTACAATGAGCAGTTCTTC	CASSLYPGLNSYNEQFF
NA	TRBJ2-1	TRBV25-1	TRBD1	TGTGCCAGCAGTGATGGGACAGGAGGGGGTGAGCAGTTCTTC	CASSDGTGGGEQFF
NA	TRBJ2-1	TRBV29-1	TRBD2	TGCAGCGTTGCTCCGACTAGCGAGTACAATGAGCAGTTCTTC	CSVAPTSEYNEQFF
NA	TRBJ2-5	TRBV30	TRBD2	TGTGCCTGGAGTGGTACTAGCGGGAGGAAACAAGAGACCCAGTACTTC	CAWSGTSGRKQETQYF
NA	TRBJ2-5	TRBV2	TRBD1	TGTGCCAGCAGGACGACAGGGCGGGCCCAGTACTTC	CASRTTGRAQYF
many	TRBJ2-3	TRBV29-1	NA	TGCAGCGTTGTCGGGCGACTAGGGTCAGATACGCAGTATTTT	CSVVGRLGSDTQYF
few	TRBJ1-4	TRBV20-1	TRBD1	TGCAGTGCTCCGACAGGGGATGAAAAACTGTTTTTT	CSAPTGDEKLFF
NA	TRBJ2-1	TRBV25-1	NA	TGTGCCAGCAGCAAGGGATATGAGCAGTTCTTC	CASSKGYEQFF
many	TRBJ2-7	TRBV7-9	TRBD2	TGTGCCAGCAGCGGAGTCCGGGGGGATTTCTACGAGCAGTACTTC	CASSGVRGDFYEQYF
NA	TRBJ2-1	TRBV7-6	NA	TGTGCCAGCAGCTTCGAGCCACGAGTGGAGGGAGCTTACTATGAGCAGTTCTTC	CASSFEPRVEGAYYEQFF
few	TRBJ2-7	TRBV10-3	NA	TGTGCCATCAGTGACCTAAGACAGGCCTCCTACGAGCAGTACTTC	CAISDLRQASYEQYF
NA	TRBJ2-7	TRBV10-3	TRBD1	TGTGCCATCAGTGAAACGGGACAGGGTAACGAGCAGTACTTC	CAISETGQGNEQYF
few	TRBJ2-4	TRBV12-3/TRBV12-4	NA	TGTGCCAGCAGTCGGCAGGGAGGCAAAAACATTCAGTACTTC	CASSRQGGKNIQYF
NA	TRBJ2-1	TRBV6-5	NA	TGTGCCAGCAGTTACTACCTGGGGCTAGCGAGGGGAAATGAGCAGTTCTTC	CASSYYLGLARGNEQFF
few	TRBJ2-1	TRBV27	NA	TGTGCCAGCAGTTTTCAGCTTAAAACCTACAATGAGCAGTTCTTC	CASSFQLKTYNEQFF
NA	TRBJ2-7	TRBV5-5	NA	TGTGCCAGCAGCTCCCAGGGCAAAGCGTACGAGCAGTACTTC	CASSSQGKAYEQYF
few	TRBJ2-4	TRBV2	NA	TGTGCCAGCAGTGTGCCAGCCCTTCGCCACGCCAAAAACATTCAGTACTTC	CASSVPALRHAKNIQYF
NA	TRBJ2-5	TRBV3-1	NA	TGTGCCAGCAGCCACTCCCCCAGAGGGAACAGGGCGGAGACCCAGTACTTC	CASSHSPRGNRAETQYF
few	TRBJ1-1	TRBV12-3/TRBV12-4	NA	TGTGCCAGCGGCCCAGACAGCTACGAAGCTTTCTTT	CASGPDSYEAFF
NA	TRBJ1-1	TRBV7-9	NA	TGTGCCAGCAGCTTATTAAGGGGATCGAACACTGAAGCTTTCTTT	CASSLLRGSNTEAFF
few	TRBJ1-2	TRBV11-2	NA	TGTGCCAGCAGCTTAGAGCAGGCCATAAACTATGGCTACACCTTC	CASSLEQAINYGYTF
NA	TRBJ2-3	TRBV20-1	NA	TGCAGTGCCACCCCCGAAGTCGGCGGCACAGATACGCAGTATTTT	CSATPEVGGTDTQYF
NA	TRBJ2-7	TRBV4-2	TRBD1	TGTGCCAGCAGCCAAGAGAGTGGGGACAGGGGCTACGAGCAGTACTTC	CASSQESGDRGYEQYF
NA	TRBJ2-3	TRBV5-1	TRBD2	TGCGCCAGCAGCTTGGCGGGACTAGCGGGGGGAAGCACAGATACGCAGTATTTT	CASSLAGLAGGSTDTQYF
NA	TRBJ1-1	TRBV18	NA	TGTGCCAGCTCACCACGGGTAAAGGGGACGATGAACACTGAAGCTTTCTTT	CASSPRVKGTMNTEAFF
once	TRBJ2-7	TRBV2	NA	TGTGCCATACCGTCGGGTCGAATAGGAAACGAGCAGTACTTC	CAIPSGRIGNEQYF
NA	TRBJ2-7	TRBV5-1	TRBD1	TGCGCCAGCAGCCCACAGGGGACAGGGGCAGGCGAGCAGTACTTC	CASSPQGTGAGEQYF